This TCR beta chain was identified in a study of OX40 agonist ivuxolimab in advanced cancers. Across the study: Of the patients, three showed partial responses, one with hepatocellular carcinoma and two with cutaneous melanoma. Notes on the study in general: Relative to CD4+ cells, CD8+ T cells on average had more expanded clones.

Germline CDR1 reads SNHLY; CDR2 reads FYNNEI. The CDR3 is 14 residues long. Concerning this clone: The antigen remains unidentified.

Blood sampling was done at baseline, cycle 4 day 1, and cycle 7 day 1. TCRdb keeps only in-frame clones here, not all; method: immunoSEQ multiplex PCR. The data hold just over 95,000 clones, with approximately 85% observed a single time. The receptor was isolated from an adult with an advanced solid tumor such as melanoma, head and neck, liver or kidney cancer. Sequencing was performed on CD4+ or CD8+ T cells sorted from blood, taken in a trial of the OX40 agonist ivuxolimab. V usage is TRBV2 and J usage is TRBJ2-5, with D possibly being TRBD2 (5 bases). The DNA end favors TRBJ2-7, so the J call may be wrong. The CDR3 loop is CASSEPRGSYEQYF. CDR3 DNA: TGTGCCAGCAGTGAACCACGGGGCTCCTACGAGCAGTACTTC.